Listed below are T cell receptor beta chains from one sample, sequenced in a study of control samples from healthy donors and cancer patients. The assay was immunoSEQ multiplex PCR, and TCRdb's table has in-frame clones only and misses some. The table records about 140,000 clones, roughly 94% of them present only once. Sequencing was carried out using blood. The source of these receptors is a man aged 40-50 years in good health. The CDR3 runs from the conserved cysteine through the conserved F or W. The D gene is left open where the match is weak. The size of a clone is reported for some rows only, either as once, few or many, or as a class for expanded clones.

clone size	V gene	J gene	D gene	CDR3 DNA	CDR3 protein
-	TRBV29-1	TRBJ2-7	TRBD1	TGCAGCGTTGAAGGGGGACAGGGTGGGGACGAGCAGTACTTC	CSVEGGQGGDEQYF
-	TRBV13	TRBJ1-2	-	TGTGCCAGCAGTTCCTCGATGGGGGCCCTTAACTATGGCTACACCTTC	CASSSSMGALNYGYTF
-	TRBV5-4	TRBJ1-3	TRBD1	TGTGCCAGCACCAGACAGGGACGGTCTGGAAACACCATATATTTT	CASTRQGRSGNTIYF
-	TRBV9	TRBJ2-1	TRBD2	TGTGCCAGCAGCGCCCCCGGGACTAGCGGGACTGAGCATGAGCAGTTCTTC	CASSAPGTSGTEHEQFF
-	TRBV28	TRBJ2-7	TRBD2	TGTGCCAGCAGCCCCACCGTGACTAGCGGGAGCCCCTACGAGCAGTACTTC	CASSPTVTSGSPYEQYF
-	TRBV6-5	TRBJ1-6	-	TGTGCCAGCGGAGGTCCGAAGAGGGCTAATTCACCCCTCCACTTT	CASGGPKRANSPLHF
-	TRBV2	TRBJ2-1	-	TGTGCCAGCAGTGAAGAGGGGAGCTCCTACAATGAGCAGTTCTTC	CASSEEGSSYNEQFF
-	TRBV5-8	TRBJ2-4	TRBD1	TGTGCCAGCAGATATACAGGGGCGGGCATTCAGTACTTC	CASRYTGAGIQYF
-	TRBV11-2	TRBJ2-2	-	TGTGCCAGCAGCTTAGTTCGACCTTCCAACACCGGGGAGCTGTTTTTT	CASSLVRPSNTGELFF
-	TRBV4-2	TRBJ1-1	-	TGTGCCAGCGCGTGGGGAAACACTGAAGCTTTCTTT	CASAWGNTEAFF
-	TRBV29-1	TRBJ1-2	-	TGCAGCGTTGGGCAGGGCTCTAACTATGGCTACACCTTC	CSVGQGSNYGYTF
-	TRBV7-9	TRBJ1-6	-	TGTGCCAGCAGCACCCAACCGAGTAAGAATTCACCCCTCCACTTT	CASSTQPSKNSPLHF
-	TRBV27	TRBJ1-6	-	TGTGCCAGCAGCAACCGCGCGGGTTCGAGGGCCCTCCACTTT	CASSNRAGSRALHF
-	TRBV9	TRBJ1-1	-	TGTGCCAGCAGCGTAGGAGCGGGGGCTGTAGAAGCTTTCTTT	CASSVGAGAVEAFF
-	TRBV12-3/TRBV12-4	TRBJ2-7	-	TGTGCCAGCAGTACCCCCCCCTACGAGCAGTACTTC	CASSTPPYEQYF
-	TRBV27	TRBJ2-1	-	TGTGCCAGCAGTCCCACCCGGGGGAGGTTATACAATGAGCAGTTCTTC	CASSPTRGRLYNEQFF
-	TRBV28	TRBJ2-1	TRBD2	TGTGCCAGTAGGACTAGCGGGAGGGGGGATGAGCAGTTCTTC	CASRTSGRGDEQFF
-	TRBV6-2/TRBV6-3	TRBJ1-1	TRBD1	TGTGCCAGCAGTTCTCACCGGGACAGGGGCGTTAAAGCTTTCTTT	CASSSHRDRGVKAFF
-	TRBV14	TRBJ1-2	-	TGTGCCAGCAGCCCCTCGGCCGCCTTCTATGGCTACACCTTC	CASSPSAAFYGYTF
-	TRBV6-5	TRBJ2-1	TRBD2	TGTGCCAGCAGTTACTCGAGCGGGGGTGCCTACAATGAGCAGTTCTTC	CASSYSSGGAYNEQFF
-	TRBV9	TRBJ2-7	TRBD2	TGTGCCAGCAGCGTAGGGACTAGCTACACCTACGAGCAGTACTTC	CASSVGTSYTYEQYF
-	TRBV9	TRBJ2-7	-	TGTGCCAGCAGCGTAGAAGGCACACCATCCTACGAGCAGTACTTC	CASSVEGTPSYEQYF
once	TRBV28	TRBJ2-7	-	TGTGCCAGCAGGGGCGGGCCCTCCTACGAGCAGTACTTC	CASRGGPSYEQYF
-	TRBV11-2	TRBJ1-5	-	TGTGCCAGCAGTTCCGGGGGTCAGCCCCAGCATTTT	CASSSGGQPQHF
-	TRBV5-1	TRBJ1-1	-	TGCGCCAGCAGCTTGTGGGTCCGGGGAGGGAACACTGAAGCTTTCTTT	CASSLWVRGGNTEAFF
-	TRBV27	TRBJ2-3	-	TGTGCCAGCAGCCGGGACAGCACAGATACGCAGTATTTT	CASSRDSTDTQYF
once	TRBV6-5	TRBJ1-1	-	TGTGCCAGCAGTCCCGGGGCGAACACTGAAGCTTTCTTT	CASSPGANTEAFF
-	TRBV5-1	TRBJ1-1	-	TGCGCCAGCAGCTTGGAAGGGGAGGGTAGGAACACTGAAGCTTTCTTT	CASSLEGEGRNTEAFF
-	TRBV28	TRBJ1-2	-	TGTGCCAGCAGCTTTGGGTGGAGAGGCTACACCTTC	CASSFGWRGYTF
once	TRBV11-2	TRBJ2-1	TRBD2	TGTGCCAGCAGCGACCTCGGACTAGCGGAAAATGAGCAGTTCTTC	CASSDLGLAENEQFF
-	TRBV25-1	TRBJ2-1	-	TGTGCCAGCAACAGGGGGGGGAATGAGCAGTTCTTC	CASNRGGNEQFF
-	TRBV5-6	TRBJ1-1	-	TGTGCCAGCAGCTTGTCAGGGGTCACTGAAGCTTTCTTT	CASSLSGVTEAFF
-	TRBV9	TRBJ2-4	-	TGTGCCAGCAGCGTAGACGGGAGATGGAGAAACATTCAGTACTTC	CASSVDGRWRNIQYF
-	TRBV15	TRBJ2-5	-	TGTGCCACCAGCAGAGATACCAGCTTAGGAGAGACCCAGTACTTC	CATSRDTSLGETQYF
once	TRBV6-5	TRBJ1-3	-	TGTGCCAGCAGGGGATTACCCTCTGGAAACACCATATATTTT	CASRGLPSGNTIYF
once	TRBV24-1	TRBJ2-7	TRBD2	TGTGCCACCAGTGATGGGACTAGCGGAAACTACGAGCAGTACTTC	CATSDGTSGNYEQYF
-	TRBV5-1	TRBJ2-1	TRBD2	TGCGCCAGCAGCTTGTCTAGCGGGAGGATAGGGGAGCAGTTCTTC	CASSLSSGRIGEQFF
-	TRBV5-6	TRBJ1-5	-	TGTGCCAGCACCACCAGTACAGGGCACCAGCCCCAGCATTTT	CASTTSTGHQPQHF
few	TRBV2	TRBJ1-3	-	TGTGCCAGCAGTGGTACGGGGGGAACCATATATTTT	CASSGTGGTIYF
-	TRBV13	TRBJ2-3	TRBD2	TGTGCCAGCAGCTCCCTTGCGGGGGGAGGCACAGATACGCAGTATTTT	CASSSLAGGGTDTQYF
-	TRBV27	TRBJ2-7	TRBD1	TGTGCCAGCAGTTTCGACAGGGGTAACGAGCAGTACTTC	CASSFDRGNEQYF
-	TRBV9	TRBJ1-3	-	TGTGCCAGCAGGAGAAGTAGCTCTGGAAACACCATATATTTT	CASRRSSSGNTIYF
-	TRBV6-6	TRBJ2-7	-	TGTGCCAGCGACCCCGGGTTAGGAGGCTACGAGCAGTACTTC	CASDPGLGGYEQYF
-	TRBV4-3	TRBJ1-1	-	TGCGCCAGCAGCCAAGACGGGCAGCAAAACACTGAAGCTTTCTTT	CASSQDGQQNTEAFF
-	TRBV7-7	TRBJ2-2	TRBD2	TGTGCTAGCAGCTTAAAAGCGGGAGGGAACACCGGGGAGCTGTTTTTT	CASSLKAGGNTGELFF